This T cell receptor beta chain was sequenced for a study of cytomegalovirus exposure and HLA in healthy donors. General study results and limits: Usually a TCR sequence was rare, but some public TCRs were found in many donors. Among CMV-associated TCR beta chains, most appeared HLA-restricted in a later analysis. Among TCR beta chains, those listed as cytomegalovirus-associated numbered over 150.

The PCR contained 60 Vbeta and 13 Jbeta primers. TCRdb keeps only in-frame clones here, not all; method: immunoSEQ multiplex PCR. Its table records around 110,000 clones. Details on this clone: The antigen remains undetermined.

This CDR3 is built from 16 residues. Trimming removed 0 bases from V and 2 bases from J, with 10 bases in between. Germline-derived CDR1 and CDR2 are MNHEY and SVGAGI. Sequencing was carried out using PBMCs. The V and J genes are TRBV6-5 and TRBJ1-4, with a weak D call TRBD1 (5 bases). The TCR was taken from a man aged 25 to 40 in good health and CMV-seronegative. The CDR3 is CASSYSGGRTNEKLFF. Here the CDR3 DNA reads TGTGCCAGCAGTTACTCGGGGGGTAGGACTAATGAAAAACTGTTTTTT.